Here is one TCR beta chain with its context. The sample belongs to a study of beta chain features in type 1 diabetes. Germline lookup yields CDR1 SGHTA and CDR2 FQGNSA. V was pared by 2 bases and J by 7 bases, with 6 bases between. CDR3 length equals 12 residues. Reverse transcription of all isolated RNA meant that expressed TCRB transcripts were sequenced. TCRdb's table, derived via immunoSEQ multiplex PCR, lists solely in-frame clones and lacks some. The sample holds about 340,000 clones, 6.5% to 10% seen once. This chain connects TRBV7-2 to TRBJ2-1; D is uncertain. The source material was central memory CD4+ T cells from blood. This TCR was recovered from a woman aged 18-29 years in good health. CDR3 in amino acids: CASSLSRNEQFF. The CDR3 DNA follows: TGTGCCAGCAGCTTATCACGGAATGAGCAGTTCTTC.